The 20 T cell receptor beta chains presented below share a single source sample, sequenced in a study of blood T cell repertoires in COVID-19. The method was immunoSEQ multiplex PCR; TCRdb's version includes in-frame clones alone and lacks a portion of them. The sample holds some 220,000 clones, about 87% seen once. Sequenced input: PBMCs or T cells enriched from blood (not recorded which). These receptors all stem from a woman in her 30s who had recovered from COVID-19.

The V call is TRBV27, the J call TRBJ2-7; TRBD1 aligns across 12 bases. The CDR3 runs 14 residues. Germline trimming cut 8 bases from V and 2 bases from J; bases unmatched to any gene: 4. CDR1 and CDR2 from the germline V gene are MNHEY and SMNVEV (reference sequence). The CDR3 spells CASGGQGAAYEQYF. Here the CDR3 DNA reads TGTGCCAGCGGGGGACAGGGGGCTGCCTACGAGCAGTACTTC.

The CDR3 here is CASSFAGQGRRSYEQYF. In DNA form, the CDR3 reads TGTGCCAGCAGTTTTGCGGGACAGGGGAGAAGGTCCTACGAGCAGTACTTC. The V gene is TRBV6-2 or TRBV6-3, the J gene TRBJ2-7, with 10 bases identical to TRBD1. The CDR3 extends over 17 amino acids. Germline assignment: CDR1 MNHEY and CDR2 SVGEGT. Trimming cost V 4 bases and J 1 base; bases outside gene matches: 10.

This chain links TRBV6-5 with TRBJ2-7; the D is unclear. Germline V gene sequence: CDR1 MNHEY, CDR2 SVGAGI. The CDR3 length is 15 residues. Deletions cut 8 bases from V and 0 bases from J, with 17 bases between. The CDR3 region is CASRQVFYGSYEQYF. CDR3 bases: TGTGCCAGCCGTCAGGTCTTTTACGGCTCCTACGAGCAGTACTTC.

This chain connects TRBV20-1 to TRBJ2-3; D is unresolved. Germline lookup yields CDR1 DFQATT and CDR2 SNEGSKA (reference sequence). The CDR3 runs to 11 residues. V was shortened by 5 bases and J by 3 bases, with 6 bases between the two germline ends. The CDR3 DNA reads as TGCAGTGCTTGTGCTACAGATACGCAGTATTTT. It codes for CSACATDTQYF.

CDR3 region: CATSKDYRNEQFF. The DNA of the CDR3 is TGTGCCACCAGTAAGGACTATAGGAATGAGCAGTTCTTC. The rearrangement joins TRBV15 to TRBJ2-1; D may be TRBD2 (6 bases). This CDR3 contains 13 residues. CDR1 and CDR2 (germline): LNHNV, YYDKDF (reference sequence). V lost 6 bases, J lost 7 bases, and 13 bases lay in between.

This clone was detected a few times. The chain employs TRBV6-4 and TRBJ2-1; 13 bases agree with TRBD2. The CDR3 is made up of 16 amino acids. Germline CDR1 reads MRHNA; CDR2 reads SNTAGT. J lost 5 bases, V lost 3 bases, and 4 bases had no gene match. CDR3 bases: TGTGCCAGCAGTGAAACCGGGACTAGCGGGGACAATGAGCAGTTCTTC. Translating gives CASSETGTSGDNEQFF.

The gene calls are TRBV9 and TRBJ1-1, with D maybe TRBD1 (5 bases). The V end lost 0 bases, the J end lost 4 bases, and 10 bases lay between the germline ends. This CDR3 contains 14 residues. Germline V gene data show CDR1 as SGDLS and CDR2 as YYNGEE. The CDR3: CASSVGMGGTEAFF. CDR3 bases: TGTGCCAGCAGCGTAGGCATGGGGGGCACTGAAGCTTTCTTT.

The chain recombines TRBV7-9 with TRBJ1-2; D is ambiguous. Trimming took 3 bases from V and 3 from J, leaving 11 bases between them. The germline gives CDR1 SEHNR, CDR2 FQNEAQ (reference sequence). This CDR3 comprises 14 residues. The CDR3 nucleotides read TGTGCCAGCAGCTTTTTCCGGAGGGACTATGGCTACACCTTC. Protein product: CASSFFRRDYGYTF.

This clone was observed a handful of times. The DNA for the CDR3 is TGTGCCAGCAGCTTAGCACAAACAGGGGTGGGAAACCAGTACTTC. This gives the protein CASSLAQTGVGNQYF. The rearrangement links TRBV7-9 to TRBJ2-5; 7 bases fit TRBD1. Germline V CDR1 and CDR2: SEHNR, FQNEAQ (reference sequence). The CDR3 is 15 amino acids. Unmatched junction bases numbered 11, after V lost 0 bases and J lost 10 bases.

V usage is TRBV18 and J usage is TRBJ1-5, with 9 bases matching TRBD1. After removal of 4 bases from V and 11 bases from J, the junction contained 6 bases not matched to a gene. The CDR3 spans 13 residues. CDR1 is KGHSH, CDR2 LQKENI, per germline. CDR3 DNA: TGTGCCAGCTCACGACGGACAGGGGTGGCCCAGCATTTT. Its protein is CASSRRTGVAQHF.

J is TRBJ2-2 and V is TRBV2, with TRBD2 identical over 13 bases. V lost 4 bases to trimming and J lost 3 bases; unmatched junction nucleotides: 2. The CDR3 sequence is 16 residues long. The germline gives CDR1 SNHLY, CDR2 FYNNEI. This CDR3 reads CASSGTSGGYTGELFF. As DNA, the CDR3 is TGTGCCAGCAGTGGGACTAGCGGGGGCTACACCGGGGAGCTGTTTTTT.

A single count supports this clone. The gene calls are TRBV9 and TRBJ2-5, with 8 bases fitting TRBD1. There are 15 residues in the CDR3. J was trimmed by 5 bases and V by 2 bases; bases with no gene match: 8. CDR1 is SGDLS, CDR2 YYNGEE, per germline. CDR3 sequence reads: CASSVATGGVETQYF. DNA for the CDR3: TGTGCCAGCAGCGTTGCAACAGGGGGTGTGGAGACCCAGTACTTC. The whole variable domain, remainder taken from reference TRBV9 and TRBJ2-5, is DSGVTQTPKHLITATGQRVTLRCSPRSGDLSVYWYQQSLDQGLQFLIQYYNGEERAKGNILERFSAQQFPDLHSELNLSSLELGDSALYFCASSVATGGVETQYFGPGTRLLVL.

The chain employs TRBV4-3 and TRBJ1-6; 9 nucleotides agree with TRBD1. The CDR3 consists of 14 residues. The V gene end was trimmed by 6 bases and the J gene end by 7 bases; junction bases not matched to a gene: 4. Germline lookup yields CDR1 LGHNA and CDR2 YSLEER. CDR3 in amino acids: CASRTGTGNSPLHF. CDR3 nucleotide sequence: TGCGCCAGCAGGACCGGGACAGGGAATTCACCCCTCCACTTT.

The chain links TRBV5-1 to TRBJ2-5; D is ambiguous. CDR1 is SGHRS, CDR2 YFSETQ, per germline. The ends were cut back, 6 bases at V and 4 bases at J, with 16 bases in the middle. The CDR3 totals 14 residues. CDR3 sequence: CASTVGVAGETQYF. The CDR3 DNA sequence: TGCGCCAGCACCGTCGGAGTTGCTGGAGAGACCCAGTACTTC.

This clone has just one count. CDR3 region: CASRVVVNTEAFF. The CDR3 region has the DNA TGTGCCAGCCGCGTCGTGGTGAACACTGAAGCTTTCTTT. The chain uses TRBV7-3 and TRBJ1-1; no clear D. This CDR3 spans 13 amino acids. CDR1 and CDR2 from the germline V gene are SGHTA and FQGTGA. V shed 8 bases and J shed 0 bases, with 10 bases lying between them.

The chain combines TRBV13 with TRBJ1-2, with 7 bases fitting TRBD1. CDR1 and CDR2 from the germline V gene are PRHDT and FYEKMQ (reference sequence). CDR3 length: 14 residues. V shed 4 bases and J 6 bases; nucleotides not matched to a gene: 8. CDR3 sequence (DNA): TGTGCCAGCAGCTCAACAGGGGTAGTGCATGGCTACACCTTC. Translation gives CASSSTGVVHGYTF.

This clone was seen only once. The rearrangement uses TRBV10-3 and TRBJ2-7, with 8 bases identical to TRBD2. The V segment lost 0 bases and the J segment 6 bases; nucleotides outside the gene matches: 10. The CDR3 runs 16 residues. Looked up from germline, CDR1 is ENHRY and CDR2 is SYGVKD. CDR3 sequence reads: CAISESIGGGSFEQYF. The CDR3 DNA is TGTGCCATCAGTGAGTCGATAGGCGGGGGGAGTTTCGAGCAGTACTTC.

The chain combines TRBV5-6 with TRBJ2-7; D is undetermined. The CDR3 runs 12 residues. Germline V gene lookup returns CDR1 SGHDT and CDR2 YYEEEE. V lost 0 bases to trimming and J lost 6 bases, with 7 bases between them. The CDR3 DNA reads TGTGCCAGCAGCTTGGGCAGGTTCGAGCAGTACTTC. It yields the protein CASSLGRFEQYF.

The V gene is TRBV5-6, the J gene TRBJ1-1; D is possibly TRBD1 (6 bases). Germline assignment: CDR1 SGHDT and CDR2 YYEEEE. V was clipped by 0 bases and J by 5 bases, with 11 bases between them. This CDR3 is 14 amino acids long. CDR3 sequence (DNA): TGTGCCAGCAGCTTGGACACTCAGGGGACTGAAGCTTTCTTT. It is translated as CASSLDTQGTEAFF.

The chain joins TRBV9 to TRBJ2-3; 14 bases line up with TRBD2. Germline lookup yields CDR1 SGDLS and CDR2 YYNGEE. V shed 4 bases and J 5 bases; nucleotides not matched to a gene: 3. CDR3 length: 15 amino acids. In nucleotides, the CDR3 is TGTGCCAGCAGCAGGGGACTAGCGGGGGTAGATACGCAGTATTTT. This encodes CASSRGLAGVDTQYF. The full variable domain, its missing parts supplied by reference TRBV9 and TRBJ2-3, is DSGVTQTPKHLITATGQRVTLRCSPRSGDLSVYWYQQSLDQGLQFLIQYYNGEERAKGNILERFSAQQFPDLHSELNLSSLELGDSALYFCASSRGLAGVDTQYFGPGTRLTVL.